Following are 28 T cell receptor beta chains from one sample sequenced in a study of identical twins (dated by TCRdb to about 2016). Libraries were made using 5' RACE. Instrument used: Illumina HiSeq 2000. TCRdb took the public reads, trimmed them with fastp at Q25, ran MiXCR for clone calling and kept in-frame beta chains. Entries that share a CDR3 protein sequence are merged under the most common genes and DNA. The sample yields about 530,000 distinct CDR3 sequences; about a fifth were counted once. The ten largest clones take up around 0.48% of the sample. The same data also went into a second study, on yellow fever vaccine responses in identical twins.

The sample comprised CD4+ T cells sorted from blood. The receptor source for this set is a woman younger than 35 in good health.

A single count supports this clonotype. The rearrangement uses TRBV20-1 and TRBJ2-3, with TRBD2 matching over 12 bases. Per germline, CDR1 DFQATT and CDR2 SNEGSKA (reference sequence). This CDR3 contains 15 residues. V trimming: 6 bases; J trimming: 4 bases; junction bases outside the gene matches: 8. Written as DNA, the CDR3 is TGCAGTGCCATCTCGACTAGCGGGAGTTCAGATACGCAGTATTTT. Translating gives CSAISTSGSSDTQYF.

There are a few counts of this clonotype. This rearrangement joins TRBV12-3 or TRBV12-4 to TRBJ2-2; 7 positions match TRBD2. V was clipped by 3 bases and J by 3 bases; unmatched bases: 4. The CDR3 runs to 15 residues. CDR3 DNA sequence: TGTGCCAGCAGTTTGGTACGGGGGGACACCGGGGAGCTGTTTTTT. Translation: CASSLVRGDTGELFF.

This clonotype was seen many times. The CDR3, as DNA: TGTGCCAGCAGCTTAGAGGGGGAGGGAGCGGGGGGGATTACAGATACGCAGTATTTT. Translating it yields CASSLEGEGAGGITDTQYF. The chain couples TRBV11-2 to TRBJ2-3, with 10 bases matching TRBD2. Germline V gives CDR1 SGHAT, CDR2 FQNNGV. V lost 0 bases and J lost 3; bases outside the gene matches: 12. The CDR3 has 19 residues.

V and J are TRBV10-3 and TRBJ2-1, with unresolved D. Germline V gives CDR1 ENHRY, CDR2 SYGVKD. The CDR3 runs to 15 residues. Trimming shortened V by 0 bases and J by 1 base, and 7 bases separated the two germline ends. The CDR3 protein is CAISESWGSYNEQFF. The CDR3, as DNA: TGTGCCATCAGTGAGTCATGGGGATCCTACAATGAGCAGTTCTTC.

The chain links TRBV5-1 to TRBJ1-6; 9 bases fit TRBD1. The CDR3 is 18 residues long. The germline gives CDR1 SGHRS, CDR2 YFSETQ. The junction had 11 bases not matched to a gene; V was cut back by 4 bases and J by 3 bases. The CDR3 loop reads CASSPGTGSIVYNSPLHF. In DNA form, the CDR3 reads TGCGCCAGCAGCCCCGGGACAGGGAGCATTGTCTATAATTCACCCCTCCACTTT.

V usage is TRBV5-1 and J usage is TRBJ2-3, with no clear D. Trimming left V 3 bases short and J 2 bases short, with 16 bases between. Germline values: CDR1 SGHRS, CDR2 YFSETQ. The CDR3 sequence is 16 residues long. The CDR3 reads CASSWTLGSDTDTQYF. In nucleotides, the CDR3 is TGCGCCAGCAGCTGGACCCTAGGTTCGGACACAGATACGCAGTATTTT.

V usage is TRBV5-1 and J usage is TRBJ2-7; D possibly uses TRBD1 or TRBD2 (6 bases each). Trimming left V 0 bases short and J 2 bases short, with 15 bases between. CDR1 is SGHRS and CDR2 is YFSETQ in the germline V gene. CDR3 length: 16 amino acids. CDR3: CASSLGGDTVPYEQYF. The CDR3 DNA follows: TGCGCCAGCAGCTTGGGGGGGGACACCGTTCCCTACGAGCAGTACTTC.

The chain recombines TRBV12-3 or TRBV12-4 with TRBJ1-2; D not certain. This CDR3 contains 14 residues. V was shortened by 3 bases and J by 8 bases, with 16 bases between the two germline ends. The CDR3 DNA follows: TGTGCCAGCAGTTTGAAGGCAGGTCTGGGGGGCTACACCTTC. Translation: CASSLKAGLGGYTF.

This clonotype was counted between two and nine times. The chain couples TRBV12-3 or TRBV12-4 to TRBJ1-2; D not resolved. V lost 5 bases and J lost 8, with 9 bases in between. The CDR3 runs to 11 residues. CDR3 nucleotides: TGTGCCAGCAGTGGTCCCGGGGGCTACACCTTC. Its translation: CASSGPGGYTF.

The V and J genes are TRBV12-3 or TRBV12-4 and TRBJ1-1, with D possibly TRBD1 on 5 matching bases. CDR3 length: 12 amino acids. Between the trimmed V and J ends, which lost 3 bases and 10 bases, there was a span of 12 bases. CDR3 amino acids: CASSLARGGAFF. The DNA for the CDR3 is TGTGCCAGCAGTTTGGCCCGGGGGGGAGCTTTCTTT.

This clonotype was detected a few times. The rearrangement links TRBV12-3 or TRBV12-4 to TRBJ1-1; a possible D gene is TRBD1 (5 bases). Trimming removed 6 bases from V and 3 bases from J, with 11 bases in between. The CDR3 has 13 residues. The CDR3 nucleotides read TGTGCCAGCAGAATCACAGGTTACACTGAAGCTTTCTTT. Protein sequence: CASRITGYTEAFF.

This clonotype was counted between two and nine times. The V call is TRBV4-1, the J call TRBJ1-2, with D unresolved. Germline V CDR1 and CDR2: MGHRA, YSYEKL. V shed 0 bases and J shed 2 bases, with 4 bases lying between them. The CDR3 is 13 residues long. CDR3 DNA: TGCGCCAGCAGCCAAGAGCAGAACTATGGCTACACCTTC. Translating it yields CASSQEQNYGYTF.

This clonotype was detected ten times or more. The gene calls are TRBV3-1 and TRBJ2-5, with 12 positions matching TRBD2. The CDR3 consists of 18 residues. Germline values: CDR1 LGHDT, CDR2 YNNKEL (reference sequence). Losses at the gene ends were 1 base for V and 2 bases for J; bases not matched to a gene: 8. CDR3 nucleotide sequence: TGTGCCAGCAGCCAAGGGCTACTAGCGGGGGGCCAGCAAGAGACCCAGTACTTC. Its translation is CASSQGLLAGGQQETQYF.

The rearrangement uses TRBV5-4 and TRBJ2-3; a possible D gene is TRBD1 (5 bases). CDR1 and CDR2 (germline): SGHNT, YYREEE (reference sequence). The CDR3 sequence is 18 residues long. The V and J ends lost 0 bases and 2 bases respectively, with 19 bases between them. DNA for the CDR3: TGTGCCAGCAGCTTGGAGGGGCAAAGGGCCCGCCTCACAGATACGCAGTATTTT. Translation: CASSLEGQRARLTDTQYF.

The chain is built from TRBV6-5 and TRBJ2-3; no clear D gene. V was cut by 4 bases and J by 4 bases, with 9 bases left in between. The length of the CDR3 is 13 residues. Germline V gives CDR1 MNHEY, CDR2 SVGAGI. The chain's CDR3 is CASSSFFADTQYF. In DNA form, the CDR3 reads TGTGCCAGCAGTTCCTTTTTTGCAGATACGCAGTATTTT.

In its sample, this clonotype was seen a few times. The CDR3 here is CASSKEKDGQWDEQFF. For the CDR3, the DNA is TGTGCCAGCAGCAAAGAAAAGGACGGGCAGTGGGATGAGCAGTTCTTC. V and J are TRBV21-1 and TRBJ2-1; TRBD1 is the table's D call and was not checked against the DNA. TRBV21-1 is flagged as a pseudogene. CDR3 length: 16 amino acids.

The rearrangement uses TRBV6-1 and TRBJ1-1; a possible D gene is TRBD1 (5 bases). V was clipped by 6 bases and J by 0 bases, with 14 bases between them. This CDR3 comprises 15 residues. Per the germline V gene, CDR1 is MNHNS and CDR2 is SASEGT. The CDR3 sequence: CASRETGRLNTEAFF. In nucleotides, the CDR3 is TGTGCCAGCAGAGAAACGGGACGGTTGAACACTGAAGCTTTCTTT.

V is TRBV12-3 or TRBV12-4 and J is TRBJ2-1; possible D gene TRBD1, 8 bases. Deletions cut 3 bases from V and 5 bases from J, with 14 bases between. This CDR3 is built from 15 residues. CDR3 region: CASSLLTGGDNEQFF. In DNA, the CDR3 is TGTGCCAGCAGTTTGTTAACAGGGGGGGACAATGAGCAGTTCTTC.

This clonotype has just a few counts. V gene TRBV10-3 combines with J gene TRBJ2-7; D is possibly TRBD2 (5 bases). The germline V gene encodes CDR1 ENHRY and CDR2 SYGVKD. This CDR3 has 15 amino acids. V shed 4 bases and J shed 4 bases, with 17 bases lying between them. The CDR3 DNA sequence: TGTGCCATCAGTGGTGAGGGATCTAGTACATACGAGCAGTACTTC. Encoded protein: CAISGEGSSTYEQYF.

The chain links TRBV20-1 to TRBJ2-2, with 11 bases fitting TRBD2. This CDR3 comprises 17 residues. Germline-derived CDR1 and CDR2 are DFQATT and SNEGSKA (reference sequence). The V and J ends lost 6 bases and 2 bases, in that order; junction bases with no gene match: 11. CDR3 DNA sequence: TGCAGTGCAAAGGGGCTAGCGGGAGGCCTTAACACCGGGGAGCTGTTTTTT. Encoded protein: CSAKGLAGGLNTGELFF.

The rearrangement uses TRBV24-1 and TRBJ2-7; D not certain. The CDR3 has 13 residues. The V end lost 2 bases, the J end lost 3 bases, and 7 bases lay between the germline ends. The V gene's germline CDR1 is KGHDR and CDR2 SFDVKD. DNA of the CDR3: TGTGCCACCAGTGATTCCACTCGCTACGAGCAGTACTTC. It is translated as CATSDSTRYEQYF.

The chain has TRBV20-1 and TRBJ2-5; D remains unclear. This CDR3 is built from 14 residues. Trimming took 0 bases from V and 5 from J, leaving 13 bases between them. Germline V gives CDR1 DFQATT, CDR2 SNEGSKA (reference sequence). This chain's CDR3 is CSAREAGLRETQYF. The DNA for the CDR3 is TGCAGTGCTAGAGAGGCCGGGCTCCGGGAGACCCAGTACTTC.

This chain uses TRBV18 with TRBJ2-7, with a weak D call TRBD1 (5 bases). V lost 3 bases and J lost 7, with 13 bases in between. The CDR3 is made up of 13 amino acids. CDR1 and CDR2 (germline): KGHSH, LQKENI. In DNA form, the CDR3 reads TGTGCCAGCTCACCTCCAGGGCTTATGGAGCAGTACTTC. This gives the protein CASSPPGLMEQYF.

The sample holds a few counts of this clonotype. V and J are TRBV3-1 and TRBJ1-1, with D unclear. The ends were cut back, 1 base at V and 13 bases at J, with 10 bases in the middle. The CDR3 has 11 amino acids. Germline V gene sequence: CDR1 LGHDT, CDR2 YNNKEL (reference sequence). CDR3 region: CASSQGSVCFF. CDR3 coding DNA: TGTGCCAGCAGCCAAGGGTCGGTATGTTTCTTT.

V gene TRBV3-1 combines with J gene TRBJ1-2, with 9 bases aligning to TRBD1. This CDR3 has 15 residues. J was trimmed by 5 bases and V by 6 bases; bases with no gene match: 10. Germline loops: CDR1 LGHDT, CDR2 YNNKEL (reference sequence). The CDR3 DNA reads TGTGCCAGCAGGCCAACAGGGGGCGGAAGATATGGCTACACCTTC. It specifies CASRPTGGGRYGYTF.

The table lists this clonotype with a few counts. This rearrangement joins TRBV29-1 to TRBJ2-1; TRBD1 aligns across 8 bases. This CDR3 contains 12 residues. V dropped 4 bases and J dropped 8; count of bases not matched to a gene: 4. The germline V gene has CDR1 SQVTM and CDR2 ANQGSEA. CDR3 residues: CSVAPGGDEQFF. The CDR3 nucleotides are TGCAGCGTTGCCCCAGGGGGCGATGAGCAGTTCTTC.

V usage is TRBV5-1 and J usage is TRBJ2-5; no clear D gene. The ends were cut back, 1 base at V and 2 bases at J, with 12 bases in the middle. Germline V lookup: CDR1 SGHRS, CDR2 YFSETQ. The CDR3 loop spans 15 amino acids. The CDR3 here is CASSLLAGLQETQYF. CDR3 coding DNA: TGCGCCAGCAGCTTGTTGGCAGGTTTGCAAGAGACCCAGTACTTC.

CDR3 region: CASSAGLGPLLDTQYF. The CDR3 DNA follows: TGTGCCAGCAGCGCCGGACTAGGCCCTCTCCTGGATACGCAGTATTTT. The chain joins TRBV9 to TRBJ2-3; 7 bases are shared with TRBD2. With V trimmed by 3 bases and J by 6 bases, 13 bases remained unmatched. The CDR3 is made up of 16 amino acids. In germline, CDR1 is SGDLS, CDR2 YYNGEE.